This is a list of T cell receptor beta chains from one sample in a study of low-dose radiotherapy and immunotherapy resistance in tumors. TCRdb called the reads again in MiXCR, with one record for every CDR3 protein. The table has some 94,000 distinct CDR3 sequences, 20% to 25% seen once. The source material was PBMCs, sampled after low-dose radiotherapy plus immunotherapy. The receptor source for this set is a female donor with ovarian cancer. Each CDR3 is given with its conserved first and last residue. D genes are given only for firm matches. Clone sizes are shown as how often the clone was seen (once, few, many) or a class if it is expanded.

d_gene: NA
v_gene: TRBV6-2/TRBV6-3
j_gene: TRBJ2-5
abundance: many
CDR3nt: TGTGCCAGCAGAACCGGACAGCTATCTTACCAAGAGACCCAGTACTTC
CDR3aa: CASRTGQLSYQETQYF

d_gene: NA
v_gene: TRBV9
j_gene: TRBJ2-7
abundance: many
CDR3nt: TGTGCCAGCAGCGTAGCTCCAGCTGCCTACGAGCAGTACTTC
CDR3aa: CASSVAPAAYEQYF

d_gene: NA
v_gene: TRBV7-9
j_gene: TRBJ2-7
abundance: many
CDR3nt: TGTGCCAGCAGCTTAGGATCAAAACCTACAGGGAAGAGGGTGAAGGAGCAGTACTTC
CDR3aa: CASSLGSKPTGKRVKEQYF

d_gene: TRBD1
v_gene: TRBV10-1
j_gene: TRBJ2-7
abundance: many
CDR3nt: TGCGCCAGCAGCCTAGGACAGGGCAACGAGCAGTACTTC
CDR3aa: CASSLGQGNEQYF

d_gene: TRBD2
v_gene: TRBV6-2/TRBV6-3
j_gene: TRBJ2-2
abundance: many
CDR3nt: TGTGCCAGCAGCAGTTCGTTGACTAGCCGCGGGGAGCTGTTTTTT
CDR3aa: CASSSSLTSRGELFF

d_gene: NA
v_gene: TRBV30
j_gene: TRBJ2-5
abundance: many
CDR3nt: TGTGCCTGGAGTGTCCAGTCCCGGGAGACCCAGTACTTC
CDR3aa: CAWSVQSRETQYF

d_gene: NA
v_gene: TRBV28
j_gene: TRBJ1-2
abundance: many
CDR3nt: TGTGCCAGCAGTTTACTGGGGGCGGTTAGCTATGGCTACACCTTC
CDR3aa: CASSLLGAVSYGYTF

d_gene: NA
v_gene: TRBV2
j_gene: TRBJ2-3
abundance: many
CDR3nt: TGTGCCAGCGGCGAACCCTTCACAGATACGCAGTATTTT
CDR3aa: CASGEPFTDTQYF

d_gene: TRBD1
v_gene: TRBV12-3/TRBV12-4
j_gene: TRBJ1-5
abundance: many
CDR3nt: TGTGCCAGCAGTTCCAACAGGGGGCGCGCTCAGCCCCAGCATTTT
CDR3aa: CASSSNRGRAQPQHF

d_gene: TRBD2
v_gene: TRBV20-1
j_gene: TRBJ2-3
abundance: few
CDR3nt: TGCAGTGCTAGAGCAAAGCGGGGGACGGCAGATACGCAGTATTTT
CDR3aa: CSARAKRGTADTQYF

d_gene: NA
v_gene: TRBV6-2/TRBV6-3
j_gene: TRBJ1-2
abundance: many
CDR3nt: TGTGCCAGCAGTTACTCGATTGGGGATGGCTACACCTTC
CDR3aa: CASSYSIGDGYTF

d_gene: NA
v_gene: TRBV7-2
j_gene: TRBJ2-1
abundance: many
CDR3nt: TGTGCCAGCAGCTTAAGGGCTATTGATGAGCAGTTCTTC
CDR3aa: CASSLRAIDEQFF

d_gene: TRBD1
v_gene: TRBV28
j_gene: TRBJ1-6
abundance: medium-sized
CDR3nt: TGTGCCAGCACCCCCGCGGGACAGGGGGCCTCCCTCCACTTT
CDR3aa: CASTPAGQGASLHF

d_gene: TRBD1
v_gene: TRBV18
j_gene: TRBJ2-1
abundance: many
CDR3nt: TGTGCCAGCTCACCACAAACAGGGGCCATGGGGTTGGGCAATGAGCAGTTCTTC
CDR3aa: CASSPQTGAMGLGNEQFF

d_gene: TRBD2
v_gene: TRBV20-1
j_gene: TRBJ2-1
abundance: many
CDR3nt: TGCAGTGCTAGTATAGCGGGAGAGTGGCGCGGTGAGCAGTTCTTC
CDR3aa: CSASIAGEWRGEQFF

d_gene: NA
v_gene: TRBV21-1
j_gene: TRBJ1-5
abundance: many
CDR3nt: TGTGCCAGCAGCAAAGCCCCAGGGATCGGGCTCAATCAGCCCCAGCATTTT
CDR3aa: CASSKAPGIGLNQPQHF

d_gene: TRBD1
v_gene: TRBV5-1
j_gene: TRBJ1-1
abundance: many
CDR3nt: TGCGCCAGCAGCTTTGGGACAGGGTCGGGCACTGAAGCTTTCTTT
CDR3aa: CASSFGTGSGTEAFF

d_gene: NA
v_gene: TRBV7-2
j_gene: TRBJ1-2
abundance: many
CDR3nt: TGTGCCAGCAGCTCGCACGGCAGAAACTATGGCTACACCTTC
CDR3aa: CASSSHGRNYGYTF